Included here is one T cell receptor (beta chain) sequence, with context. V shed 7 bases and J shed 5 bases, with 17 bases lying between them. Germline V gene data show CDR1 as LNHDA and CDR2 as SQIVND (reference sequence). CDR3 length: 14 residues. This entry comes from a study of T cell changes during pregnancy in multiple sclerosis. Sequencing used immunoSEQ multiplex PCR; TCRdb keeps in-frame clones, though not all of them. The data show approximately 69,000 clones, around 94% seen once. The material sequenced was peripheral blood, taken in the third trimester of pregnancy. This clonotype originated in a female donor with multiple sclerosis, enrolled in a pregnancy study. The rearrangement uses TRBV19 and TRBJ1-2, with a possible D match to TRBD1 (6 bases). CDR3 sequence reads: CASTDEGEGYGYTF. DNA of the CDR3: TGTGCCAGTACCGATGAGGGGGAGGGGTATGGCTACACCTTC. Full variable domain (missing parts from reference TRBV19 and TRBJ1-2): DGGITQSPKYLFRKEGQNVTLSCEQNLNHDAMYWYRQDPGQGLRLIYYSQIVNDFQKGDIAEGYSVSREKKESFPLTVTSAQKNPTAFYLCASTDEGEGYGYTFGSGTRLTVV.